This T cell receptor beta chain was observed in a study of blood T cell repertoires in COVID-19. Overall study context: PBMCs, B-cell-depleted T cells, or T cells were the source of the cDNA or gDNA that made up the material.

CDR3 length equals 14 residues. CDR1 and CDR2 (germline): GTSNPN, SVGIG (reference sequence). The J segment lost 4 bases and the V segment lost 5 bases, leaving 10 bases of the junction unmatched. Using immunoSEQ multiplex PCR, the repertoire was profiled, and TCRdb retains in-frame clones only, with some absent. This sample carries some 380,000 clones, over 75% of them seen once, and the ten largest clones take around 1.9%. The material sequenced was PBMCs or T cells enriched from blood (not recorded which). This clonotype was obtained from a woman between 35 and 50 years old with acute COVID-19. This chain links TRBV30 with TRBJ1-2; 7 bases agree with TRBD1. CDR3 coding DNA: TGTGCCTGGTCTCCGGGACAGCGCGTCTATGGCTACACCTTC. Translation: CAWSPGQRVYGYTF.